This T cell receptor beta chain was identified in a study of memory CD4+ T cells and cytomegalovirus serostatus (dated by TCRdb to about 2019). Background on the whole study: The cohort comprised roughly 35 healthy Belgian adults, 9 CMV seropositive and around 24 CMV seronegative. To replicate a published TCR-based CMV serostatus classifier, the study sequenced CD4+ memory TCRbeta repertoires from a Belgian cohort whose cytomegalovirus serostatus was known.

Note on this clone: Which antigen it targets is not known. No qualities accompany the bases; no much larger clone lies one base away.

Genomic DNA was extracted from sorted cells with the Quick-DNA Microprep Kit. Amplification of TCRbeta DNA was done with the immunoSEQ hsTCRbeta kit, following the protocol from the manufacturer. TCRbeta libraries were sequenced on an Illumina MiSeq instrument. Per the authors' processing: Following removal of out-of-frame sequences, a few million distinct TCRbeta sequences were retained, with an average of about 61,000 per individual. Each individual was scored using the number of around 180 previously reported CMV-associated TCRbeta sequences that the individual carried and the total number of productive distinct TCRbeta sequences. A beta-binomial model was reimplemented in Python, and scikit-learn random forests with default parameters were trained on US cohort data. Classifier performance on the Belgian cohort was summarized as median AUC with percentile confidence intervals over 10,000 bootstrap iterations. TCRdb took this table from immuneACCESS and kept in-frame rearrangements with V and J called. Such tables lack part of the clones; where checked against another copy, unresolved V genes explain under half of the gap, and the rest is unexplained. From that table come the V and J calls and clone size; the DNA was used to work out D and trimming. The sample table records about 92,000 clones; 80% of these occur just once. The biggest ten clones account for about 3.5% of the sample.

General findings and caveats noted by the study authors: Of around 160 previously reported CMV-associated TCRbeta sequences, around 67 appeared in the CD4+ memory repertoires, each in one to five individuals. For CMV serostatus prediction, a median bootstrapped AUC of 0.95 was reached with the original framework, and a median bootstrapped AUC of around 0.9 was reached with a US-trained random forest. The results were read as suggesting that the CMV-associated TCR signature is, for the most part, present in the CD4+ memory repertoire. On the Belgian cohort, the classifier built on the original framework reached a median bootstrapped AUC of around 0.96, with a 95% CI of 0.76-1.00. Only CD4+CD45RO+ memory cells were sequenced, in contrast to the original study, which included naive and memory CD4+ and CD8+ populations.

A FACSAria II was used to sort memory CD4+ T cells, defined as single viable CD3+CD4+CD8-CD45RO+ cells. CMV serostatus was determined using a Roche Elecsys assay that detects serum IgG against CMV pp150, pp28, p38 and p52. Following thawing, total CD4+ T cells were enriched through positive selection using CD4 magnetic microbeads. The samples came from a different study that was designed specifically to examine the CD4+ T cell memory repertoire. Peripheral blood mononuclear cells were isolated and cryopreserved according to standard operating procedures, and serum was kept at -80 degrees C. The staining used CD3-PerCP (BW264/56), CD4-APC (RPA-T4), CD45RO-PE (UCHT1) and CD8-Pacific Orange (3B5) antibodies, and Sytox blue was used to exclude non-viable cells. For this chain, trimming is 4 bases at the V end and 0 bases at the J end, and the number of junction bases without a gene match is 10. The CDR3 measures 18 amino acids from cysteine to phenylalanine. Just the 54-base CDR3 DNA is kept, in frame starting at base 1. Via the germline V gene (reference sequence), CDR1 is SGHNT and CDR2 YYREEE.

The sequenced sample was memory CD4+ T cells from blood. The source of this sequence is an adult in good health and CMV-seropositive. The sequence is built from TRBV5-4 and TRBJ2-2, and 9 bases in between align with TRBD2. The nucleotides read TGTGCCAGCAGCCGACCGGGACTAGCAAATTCGAACACCGGGGAGCTGTTTTTT. Its protein is CASSRPGLANSNTGELFF.